The 21 T cell receptor beta chains reported below all come from one sample, sequenced in a study of cytomegalovirus exposure and HLA in healthy donors. In the PCR, 60 Vbeta and 13 Jbeta primers were used. Sequencing was performed with immunoSEQ multiplex PCR; in TCRdb, only in-frame clones are kept and a portion is missing. Altogether around 160,000 clones are present, 70% to 90% being singletons, with the ten largest covering 7.5% to 10%. The sequenced sample was PBMCs. All receptors derive from a man aged 18 to 35 in good health and CMV-seropositive.

This clone was seen a few times. The chain links TRBV4-3 to TRBJ1-1; D not certain. Germline-derived CDR1 and CDR2 are LGHNA and YSLEER. There are 16 residues in the CDR3. Trimming left V 1 base short and J 1 base short, with 13 bases between. The CDR3 DNA reads TGCGCCAGCAGCCAAGCGGCAGGCCTCCGGAACACTGAAGCTTTCTTT. It encodes CASSQAAGLRNTEAFF.

A single count supports this clone. J is TRBJ2-7 and V is TRBV28; D possibly corresponds to TRBD2 (6 bases). Between the trimmed V and J ends, which lost 5 bases and 0 bases, there was a span of 11 bases. Germline values: CDR1 MDHEN, CDR2 SYDVKM. The CDR3 runs 14 residues. The CDR3 is CASSRDGSSYEQYF. CDR3 DNA sequence: TGTGCCAGCAGTCGGGACGGGAGCTCCTACGAGCAGTACTTC. Looking up the rest from reference TRBV28 and TRBJ2-7 gives the full variable domain: DVKVTQSSRYLVKRTGEKVFLECVQDMDHENMFWYRQDPGLGLRLIYFSYDVKMKEKGDIPEGYSVSREKKERFSLILESASTNQTSMYLCASSRDGSSYEQYFGPGTRLTVT.

The chain has TRBV5-1 and TRBJ2-5; TRBD2 might be the D (7 bases). The tail of the sequence fits TRBJ2-7 better, so the J call may be wrong. CDR1 and CDR2 from the germline V gene are SGHRS and YFSETQ. The CDR3 sequence is 16 residues long. DNA of the CDR3: TGCGCCAGCAGCCGCCTCGAGGGGGGGAGCTCCTACGAGCAGTACTTC. Translated, it gives CASSRLEGGSSYEQYF.

The V call is TRBV25-1, the J call TRBJ1-5, with TRBD1 as a possible D gene (6 bases). V lost 1 base and J 3 bases, leaving 10 bases between the germline ends. The germline V gene has CDR1 MGHDK and CDR2 SYGVNS. The CDR3 is 15 amino acids. The CDR3 sequence: CASSESGTHNQPQHF. As DNA, the CDR3 is TGTGCCAGCAGTGAATCTGGGACACACAATCAGCCCCAGCATTTT.

V is TRBV28 and J is TRBJ2-7, with D perhaps matching TRBD1 (6 bases). Germline CDR1 is MDHEN and CDR2 is SYDVKM. This CDR3 has 13 residues. V shed 3 bases and J shed 4 bases, with 10 bases lying between them. The CDR3: CASSFRGLYEQYF. CDR3 in DNA: TGTGCCAGCAGTTTCAGGGGCCTTTACGAGCAGTACTTC. Combining the CDR3 with reference TRBV28 and TRBJ2-7 gives the whole variable domain DVKVTQSSRYLVKRTGEKVFLECVQDMDHENMFWYRQDPGLGLRLIYFSYDVKMKEKGDIPEGYSVSREKKERFSLILESASTNQTSMYLCASSFRGLYEQYFGPGTRLTVT.

This clone was recorded a few times. This chain uses TRBV19 with TRBJ1-5, with D tentatively TRBD1 (6 bases). Germline V gives CDR1 LNHDA, CDR2 SQIVND (reference sequence). Trimming cost V 9 bases and J 2 bases, with 11 bases left between them. The CDR3 spans 13 residues. The CDR3 sequence is CASRQAGNQPQHF. The CDR3 DNA sequence: TGTGCCAGCAGACAGGCGGGCAATCAGCCCCAGCATTTT.

Concerning this clone itself: A junction end diverges from the germline sequence, so it may reflect a read error. The chain combines TRBV7-9 with TRBJ2-7, with a possible D match to TRBD2 (5 bases). Germline CDR1 reads SEHNR; CDR2 reads FQNEAQ (reference sequence). The CDR3 contains 12 residues. The CDR3, as DNA: TGTTCCAGCAGCTTGCGGGTCTACGAGCAGTACTTC. Translating gives CSSSLRVYEQYF.

The gene calls are TRBV27 and TRBJ1-1; no firm D call. The CDR3 runs to 13 residues. Germline assignment: CDR1 MNHEY and CDR2 SMNVEV (reference sequence). Trimming pared 5 bases from V and 5 bases from J, leaving 12 bases between. In nucleotides, the CDR3 is TGTGCCAGCAGTATAAATGGGGAGACTGAAGCTTTCTTT. This gives the protein CASSINGETEAFF.

Note on this clone: An end of the junction differs from the germline gene, which may be a read error. This chain links TRBV7-7 with TRBJ2-1; D gene uncertain. CDR1 is SSHAT and CDR2 is FNYEAQ in the germline V gene (reference sequence). This CDR3 is 13 amino acids long. This chain's CDR3 is CASSLAYRNEQFF. The CDR3 nucleotides read TGTGCTAGCAGCTTAGCCTATCGGAATGAGCAGTTCTTC.

The genes are TRBV14 and TRBJ2-6, with unresolved D. CDR1 SGHDN and CDR2 FVKESK come from the germline V gene. V was trimmed by 4 bases and J by 4 bases, leaving 11 bases between them. The CDR3 is made up of 15 amino acids. CDR3 amino acids: CASSLTRRGANVLTF. The CDR3 nucleotides are TGTGCCAGCAGCCTGACTCGGCGGGGGGCCAACGTCCTGACTTTC.

The chain links TRBV2 to TRBJ2-7; possible D gene TRBD1, 6 bases. V lost 6 bases, J lost 4 bases, and 16 bases lay in between. The CDR3 totals 14 residues. Per germline, CDR1 SNHLY and CDR2 FYNNEI. The CDR3 nucleotides are TGTGCCAGCAGGGCGGACAGAGGGATATACGAGCAGTACTTC. Its translation: CASRADRGIYEQYF.

The chain carries TRBV19 and TRBJ2-7; D is possibly TRBD1 (6 bases). CDR1 and CDR2 from the germline V gene are LNHDA and SQIVND (reference sequence). CDR3 length: 14 residues. V gave up 3 bases and J gave up 1 base, with 10 bases separating them. The CDR3 sequence is CASSILQGSYEQYF. The CDR3 DNA reads as TGTGCCAGTAGTATCTTGCAGGGGTCCTACGAGCAGTACTTC.

The CDR3, as DNA: TGTGCCATCAGAGGACAGGGGGCTACCCCTCGCTCCTACGAGCAGTACTTC. Amino acid sequence: CAIRGQGATPRSYEQYF. V gene TRBV10-3 combines with J gene TRBJ2-7; TRBD1 matches 11 bases. Germline V gene sequence: CDR1 ENHRY, CDR2 SYGVKD. With 6 bases clipped from V and 0 bases from J, the junction kept 10 bases outside the gene matches. The CDR3 has 17 residues.

This clone showed up just once. The chain joins TRBV5-1 to TRBJ1-4, with 9 bases fitting TRBD1. The germline V gene encodes CDR1 SGHRS and CDR2 YFSETQ. This CDR3 contains 15 residues. J gave up 6 bases and V 0 bases, and 3 bases lay outside the gene matches. This CDR3 reads CASSLETGGDEKLFF. The CDR3 nucleotides read TGCGCCAGCAGCTTGGAAACAGGGGGCGATGAAAAACTGTTTTTT. Together with reference TRBV5-1 and TRBJ1-4, the CDR3 gives the full variable domain: KAGVTQTPRYLIKTRGQQVTLSCSPISGHRSVSWYQQTPGQGLQFLFEYFSETQRNKGNFPGRFSGRQFSNSRSEMNVSTLELGDSALYLCASSLETGGDEKLFFGSGTQLSVL.

The rearrangement joins TRBV18 to TRBJ2-1; 10 bases fit TRBD2. The germline V gene has CDR1 KGHSH and CDR2 LQKENI. CDR3 length: 16 amino acids. V shed 2 bases and J 4 bases; nucleotides not matched to a gene: 5. The CDR3 sequence is CASSPWGLAPYNEQFF. The CDR3 nucleotides read TGTGCCAGCTCACCATGGGGACTAGCGCCATACAATGAGCAGTTCTTC.

V gene TRBV5-1 combines with J gene TRBJ2-5; the D gene is possibly TRBD1 (6 bases). V lost 4 bases to trimming and J lost 6 bases, with 22 bases between them. Germline CDR1 reads SGHRS; CDR2 reads YFSETQ. This CDR3 region has 16 residues. The CDR3 DNA sequence: TGCGCCAGCAGCCCTCGAATGGACAGAAGTGTCCAGACCCAGTACTTC. This gives the protein CASSPRMDRSVQTQYF.

The CDR3: CASSGGSQDLGAYGYTF. The CDR3 bases are TGTGCCAGCAGTGGCGGCTCCCAGGACCTAGGGGCCTATGGCTACACCTTC. The chain uses TRBV25-1 and TRBJ1-2; tentatively, D is TRBD1 (5 bases). The ends were cut back, 4 bases at V and 4 bases at J, with 22 bases in the middle. CDR3 length: 17 residues. CDR1 MGHDK and CDR2 SYGVNS come from the germline V gene.

This clone is a singleton in its sample. V usage is TRBV5-6 and J usage is TRBJ2-3; 11 positions match TRBD2. The ends lost 0 bases at V and 2 bases at J; junction bases unmatched: 8. Germline assignment: CDR1 SGHDT and CDR2 YYEEEE. The CDR3 extends over 18 amino acids. The CDR3 spells CASSLGLAGYKFTDTQYF. DNA for the CDR3: TGTGCCAGCAGCTTGGGACTAGCGGGATATAAATTCACAGATACGCAGTATTTT. Supplemented by reference TRBV5-6 and TRBJ2-3, the full variable domain reads DAGVTQSPTHLIKTRGQQVTLRCSPKSGHDTVSWYQQALGQGPQFIFQYYEEEERQRGNFPDRFSGHQFPNYSSELNVNALLLGDSALYLCASSLGLAGYKFTDTQYFGPGTRLTVL.

V gene TRBV27 combines with J gene TRBJ2-7; possibly TRBD1 for D (5 bases). This CDR3 spans 15 amino acids. The germline V gene has CDR1 MNHEY and CDR2 SMNVEV (reference sequence). Trimming left V 7 bases short and J 0 bases short, with 16 bases between. Written as DNA, the CDR3 is TGTGCCAGCACGTGGGCAGGGTCCGGCTCCTACGAGCAGTACTTC. Encoded protein: CASTWAGSGSYEQYF.

This clone has more than one count but fewer than ten. The rearrangement uses TRBV5-3 and TRBJ1-5; a weak D match, TRBD1 (5 bases). TRBV5-3 qualifies as an ORF whose function is uncertain. V was shortened by 0 bases and J by 5 bases, with 6 bases between the two germline ends. The CDR3 is 13 residues long. The CDR3 sequence is CARSLGGDQPQHF. The CDR3, as DNA: TGTGCCAGAAGCTTGGGGGGCGATCAGCCCCAGCATTTT.

Notes on this clone: The sample contains more than one DNA sequence encoding this CDR3. The chain joins TRBV7-9 to TRBJ1-5; 8 nucleotides align to TRBD1. This CDR3 has 13 residues. Germline V gives CDR1 SEHNR, CDR2 FQNEAQ (reference sequence). Losses at the gene ends were 5 bases for V and 5 bases for J; bases not matched to a gene: 2. This chain's CDR3 is CASSQTGDQPQHF. In DNA, the CDR3 is TGTGCCAGCAGCCAGACAGGGGATCAGCCCCAGCATTTT.